This TCR beta chain is from a study of metastatic and nonmetastatic thyroid tumors. In the study overall: The comparison covered peripheral blood and tumor or nodule tissue in malignant and benign thyroid patients.

Thyroid surgery was performed in patients who had received no treatment beforehand. In the source study's methods: Clinicopathological groups of papillary thyroid cancer showed CDR3 differences that were used to build a distant-metastasis classifier. TCRdb re-clonotyped the PCR reads through MiXCR. TCRdb, not the authors, supplied the V and J calls. The sample records some 22,000 clones, under 25% being singletons. With regard to this clone: The antigen remains undetermined.

Regarding the study as a whole: Within blood and tumor, benign nodules reportedly had significantly lower TCR beta diversity than malignant thyroid tumors did.

Sequenced sample: tumor tissue. This receptor was obtained from a female donor with papillary thyroid cancer or a benign thyroid nodule (not recorded which). Some clones in this sample may be carry-over from other donors' samples.

CDR3: CASSLDQGGSTEAFF. As DNA, the CDR3 is TGCGCCAGCAGCTTGGATCAGGGAGGGAGCACTGAAGCTTTCTTT. The chain combines TRBV5-1 with TRBJ1-1, with D possibly matching TRBD1 (5 bases). Germline V gene data show CDR1 as SGHRS and CDR2 as YFSETQ. With 0 bases removed from V and 4 bases from J, the gap between germline ends came to 13 bases. The CDR3 loop spans 15 amino acids.